This T cell receptor (beta chain) was captured in a study of blood T cell repertoires in COVID-19 (dated by TCRdb to about 2020). With respect to the entire study: Samples covering the acute and convalescent phases of COVID-19 were provided by collaborators in the United States, Italy and Spain. Samples were obtained from the ongoing ImmuneRACE study (first 160 participants) and from some 1,300 subjects provided by 6 global collaborators. Where available, HLA class I and class II types were obtained from metadata supplied by the sample provider rather than from assay-based typing. The sample metadata nearly always contained a de-identified subject ID, COVID-19 status, age in years and sex. Deeply sampled blood TCRbeta repertoires from subjects exposed to, actively infected with, or recovered from COVID-19 were included in the dataset. The material from the prospective study consisted of cDNA or gDNA derived from T cells, B-cell-depleted T cells, or PBMCs. The repertoires were released in a freely available public database intended as a resource for research on the immune response to SARS-CoV-2.

The immunoSEQ Assay, a bias-controlled multiplex PCR, was used to amplify TCRbeta CDR3 regions from genomic DNA. On the study's bioinformatics: The number of nucleated cells in each sample was estimated from the amplification of reference gene primers within the assay. To quantify the absolute abundance of each unique TCRbeta CDR3 rearrangement, sequence reads were collapsed and filtered. For each sample, productive Simpson clonality was calculated as the square root of Simpson's diversity index across productive rearrangements. TCRdb limited this immuneACCESS table to in-frame rearrangements with V and J called. A share of clones is missing; checked studies link under half to unresolved V genes, and the rest is unexplained. D and trimming come from the DNA, and the V and J calls and clone size come from that table. The sample includes just over 300,000 clones, with approximately 86% observed a single time. The ten top clones hold approximately 9% of the sample.

In the germline V gene (reference sequence), CDR1 corresponds to GTSNPN and CDR2 to SVGIG. After removal of 3 bases from V and 9 bases from J, the junction retains 6 bases not matched to a gene. Counted from cysteine to phenylalanine, this CDR3 has 14 amino acids. Here the CDR3 DNA is all that survives: 42 bases in frame from base 1. Enrolling through a virtual design, the prospective study's participants ranged in age from roughly 18 to 89 years and lived across around 25 United States geographic areas. In the prospective study, participants were assigned to cohorts based on the clinical history participants reported in a screening survey and a study questionnaire. Recovered participants in ImmuneRACE Cohort 3 were defined by two consecutive negative NP/OP PCR tests, clearance by a healthcare professional, or resolution of symptoms. Mobile phlebotomists in the prospective study collected whole blood, serum and a nasopharyngeal or oropharyngeal swab from every participant. Additional blood draws and questionnaires over an approximately 2-month period could optionally be provided by prospective study participants. Prospective study blood samples were shipped either frozen or at room temperature before DNA extraction.

What the work shows at the level of the full study, not this receptor alone: The amount of clinical and demographic metadata varied by source and participant and was provided uncurated.

Of note for this clone: It has no known antigen specificity. It has no much larger one-base neighbor in the sample; base qualities were not kept.

The chain was built from TRBV30 and TRBJ2-5, and TRBD2 aligns with 14 junction nucleotides. The sample was PBMCs or T cells enriched from blood (not recorded which). This sequence originates from a woman aged 18-29 years who had recovered from COVID-19. The CDR3 sequence is CAWRTSGGASAQYF. The nucleotides are TGTGCCTGGAGGACTAGCGGGGGGGCAAGTGCCCAGTACTTC.